The source of this TCR beta chain is a study of blood T cell repertoires in COVID-19. Study background: Sources were T cells, B-cell-depleted T cells, or PBMCs; the material itself was cDNA or gDNA.

Germline V CDR1 and CDR2: SNHLY, FYNNEI. Trimming cost V 1 base and J 3 bases, with 15 bases left between them. This CDR3 contains 17 residues. Original handling: Estimated nucleated cell counts came from reference gene primer amplification. Sequencing used immunoSEQ multiplex PCR; TCRdb keeps in-frame clones, though not all of them. V and J calls plus clone size are reproduced from that table; the DNA served to infer D and trimming. The table lists 90,000 or so clones, roughly nine tenths of them singletons. The receptor comes from a human donor with active COVID-19. The donor label of this sample is uncertain. The chain recombines TRBV2 with TRBJ1-4, with a possible D match to TRBD1 (5 bases). Material for sequencing was peripheral blood. CDR3 coding DNA: TGTGCCAGCAGTGAAGGGAACAGGAAACTCCCTAATGAAAAACTGTTTTTT. It specifies CASSEGNRKLPNEKLFF. Full variable domain (missing parts from reference TRBV2 and TRBJ1-4): EPEVTQTPSHQVTQMGQEVILRCVPISNHLYFYWYRQILGQKVEFLVSFYNNEISEKSEIFDDQFSVERPDGSNFTLKIRSTKLEDSAMYFCASSEGNRKLPNEKLFFGSGTQLSVL.